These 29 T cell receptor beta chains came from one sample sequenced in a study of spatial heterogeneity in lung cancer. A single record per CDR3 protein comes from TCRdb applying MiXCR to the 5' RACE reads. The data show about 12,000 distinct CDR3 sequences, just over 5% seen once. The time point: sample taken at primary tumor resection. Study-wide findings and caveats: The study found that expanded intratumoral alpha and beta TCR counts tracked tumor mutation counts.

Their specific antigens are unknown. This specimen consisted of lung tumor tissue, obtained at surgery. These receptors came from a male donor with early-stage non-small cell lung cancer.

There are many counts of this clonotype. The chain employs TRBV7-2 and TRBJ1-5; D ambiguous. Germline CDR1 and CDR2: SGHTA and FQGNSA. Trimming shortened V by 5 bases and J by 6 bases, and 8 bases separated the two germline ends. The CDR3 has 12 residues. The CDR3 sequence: CASSPPGQPQHF. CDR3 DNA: TGTGCCAGCAGCCCGCCGGGTCAGCCCCAGCATTTT.

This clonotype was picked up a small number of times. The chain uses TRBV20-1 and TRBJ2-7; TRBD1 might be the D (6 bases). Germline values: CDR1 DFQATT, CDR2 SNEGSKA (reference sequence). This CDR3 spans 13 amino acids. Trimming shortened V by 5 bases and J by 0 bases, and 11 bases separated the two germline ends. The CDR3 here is CSAARTDSYEQYF. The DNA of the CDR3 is TGCAGTGCTGCTAGGACAGACTCCTACGAGCAGTACTTC.

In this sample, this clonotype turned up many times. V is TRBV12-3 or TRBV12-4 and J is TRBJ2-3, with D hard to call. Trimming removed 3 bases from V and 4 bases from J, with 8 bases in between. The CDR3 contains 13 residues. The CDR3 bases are TGTGCCAGCAGTTTCAGTGGGGCAGATACGCAGTATTTT. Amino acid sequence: CASSFSGADTQYF.

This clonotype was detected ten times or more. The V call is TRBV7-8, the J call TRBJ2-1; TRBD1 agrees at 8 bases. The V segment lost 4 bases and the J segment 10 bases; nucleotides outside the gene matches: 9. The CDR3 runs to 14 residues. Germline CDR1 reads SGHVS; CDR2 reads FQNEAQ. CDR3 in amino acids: CASSSGQAPREQFF. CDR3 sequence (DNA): TGTGCCAGCAGCTCGGGACAGGCCCCCAGGGAGCAGTTCTTC.

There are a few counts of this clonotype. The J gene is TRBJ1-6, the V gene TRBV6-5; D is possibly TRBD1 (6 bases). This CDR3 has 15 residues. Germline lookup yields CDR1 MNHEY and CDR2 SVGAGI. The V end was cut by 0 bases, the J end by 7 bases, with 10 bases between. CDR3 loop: CASSYSGGGNSPLHF. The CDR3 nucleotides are TGTGCCAGCAGTTACTCAGGGGGGGGAAATTCACCCCTCCACTTT.

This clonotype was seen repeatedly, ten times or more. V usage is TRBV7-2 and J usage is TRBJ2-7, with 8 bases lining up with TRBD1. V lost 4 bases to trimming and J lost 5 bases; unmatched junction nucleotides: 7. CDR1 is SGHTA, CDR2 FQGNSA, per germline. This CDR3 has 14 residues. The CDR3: CASSSRAGGDEQYF. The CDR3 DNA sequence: TGTGCCAGCAGCTCCAGAGCAGGGGGCGACGAGCAGTACTTC.

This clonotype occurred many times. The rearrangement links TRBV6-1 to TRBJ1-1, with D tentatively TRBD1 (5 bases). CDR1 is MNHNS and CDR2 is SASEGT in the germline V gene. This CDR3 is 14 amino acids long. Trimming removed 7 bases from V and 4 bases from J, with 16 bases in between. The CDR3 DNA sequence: TGTGCCAGCATTCGGGGCCCCGGCGGCACTGAAGCTTTCTTT. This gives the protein CASIRGPGGTEAFF.

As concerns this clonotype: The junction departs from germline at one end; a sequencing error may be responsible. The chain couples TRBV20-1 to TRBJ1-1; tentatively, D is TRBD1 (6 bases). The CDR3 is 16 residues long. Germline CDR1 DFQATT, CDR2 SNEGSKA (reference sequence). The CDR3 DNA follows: TGCAGTGCAAGAGACAGGAAGAATGGCAGGAACACTGAAGCTTTCTTT. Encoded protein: CSARDRKNGRNTEAFF.

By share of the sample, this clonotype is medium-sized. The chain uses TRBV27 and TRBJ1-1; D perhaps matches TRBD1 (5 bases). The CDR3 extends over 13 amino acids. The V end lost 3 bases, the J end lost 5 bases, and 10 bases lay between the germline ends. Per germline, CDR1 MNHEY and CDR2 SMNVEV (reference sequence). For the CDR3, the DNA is TGTGCCAGCAGTTTCGGGGGGGTTACTGAAGCTTTCTTT. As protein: CASSFGGVTEAFF.

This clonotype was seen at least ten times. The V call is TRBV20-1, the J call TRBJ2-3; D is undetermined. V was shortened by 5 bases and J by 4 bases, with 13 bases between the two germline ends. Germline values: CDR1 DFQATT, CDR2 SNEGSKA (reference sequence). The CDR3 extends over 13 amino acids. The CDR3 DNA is TGCAGTGCTCCCCGGTCCGGCCCAGATACGCAGTATTTT. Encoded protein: CSAPRSGPDTQYF.

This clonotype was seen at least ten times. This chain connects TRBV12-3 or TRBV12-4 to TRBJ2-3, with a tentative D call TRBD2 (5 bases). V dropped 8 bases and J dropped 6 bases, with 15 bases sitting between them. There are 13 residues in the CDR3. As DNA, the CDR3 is TGTGCCAGCCTCCTGAGCGGTGCGGATACGCAGTATTTT. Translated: CASLLSGADTQYF.

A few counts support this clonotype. The CDR3 bases are TGCGCCAGCAGCTTGGCCAGTCCGTCCTACGAGCAGTACTTC. This encodes CASSLASPSYEQYF. The chain is built from TRBV5-1 and TRBJ2-7; D gene uncertain. CDR1 and CDR2 from the germline V gene are SGHRS and YFSETQ. Trimming took 0 bases from V and 1 from J, leaving 8 bases between them. This CDR3 region has 14 residues.

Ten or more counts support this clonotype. The DNA of the CDR3 is TGTGCCAGTAGTCTCTTATCCGGACAGGGGGCCACTGAAGCTTTCTTT. The encoded protein is CASSLLSGQGATEAFF. The chain has TRBV19 and TRBJ1-1, with TRBD1 identical over 11 bases. With 5 bases clipped from V and 4 bases from J, the junction kept 9 bases outside the gene matches. The CDR3 is made up of 16 amino acids. CDR1 is LNHDA and CDR2 is SQIVND in the germline V gene (reference sequence).

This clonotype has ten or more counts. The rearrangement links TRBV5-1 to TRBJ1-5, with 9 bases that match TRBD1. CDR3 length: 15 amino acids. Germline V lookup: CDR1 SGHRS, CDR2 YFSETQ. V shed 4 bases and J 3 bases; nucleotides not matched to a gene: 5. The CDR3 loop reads CASSRTGAINQPQHF. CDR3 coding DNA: TGCGCCAGCAGCCGGACAGGGGCGATCAATCAGCCCCAGCATTTT.

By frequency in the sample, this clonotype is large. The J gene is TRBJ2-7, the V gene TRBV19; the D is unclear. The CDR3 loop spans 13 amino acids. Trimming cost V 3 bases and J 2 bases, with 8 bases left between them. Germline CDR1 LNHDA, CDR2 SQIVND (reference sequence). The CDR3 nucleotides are TGTGCCAGTAGTATCCGGATGACCTACGAGCAGTACTTC. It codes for CASSIRMTYEQYF.

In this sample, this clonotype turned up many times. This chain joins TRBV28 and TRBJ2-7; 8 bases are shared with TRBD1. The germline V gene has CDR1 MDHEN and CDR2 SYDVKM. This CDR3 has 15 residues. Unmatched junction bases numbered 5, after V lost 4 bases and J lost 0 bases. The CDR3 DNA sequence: TGTGCCAGCAGTTCCCGCAGGGGGCTCTCCTACGAGCAGTACTTC. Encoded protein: CASSSRRGLSYEQYF.

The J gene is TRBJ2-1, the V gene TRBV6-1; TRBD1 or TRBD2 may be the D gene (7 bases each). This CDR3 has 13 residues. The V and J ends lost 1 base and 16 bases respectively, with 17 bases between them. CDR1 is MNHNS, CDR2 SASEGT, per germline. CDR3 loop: CASSEVQAGGGFF. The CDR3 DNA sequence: TGTGCCAGCAGTGAAGTACAGGCAGGGGGGGGATTCTTC.

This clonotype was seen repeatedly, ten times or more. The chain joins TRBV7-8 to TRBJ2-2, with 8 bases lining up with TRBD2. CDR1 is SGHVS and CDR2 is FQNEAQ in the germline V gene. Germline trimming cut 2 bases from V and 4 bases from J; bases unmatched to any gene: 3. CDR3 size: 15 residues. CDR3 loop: CASSLQLAVTGELFF. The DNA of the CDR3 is TGTGCCAGCAGCTTACAACTAGCGGTCACCGGGGAGCTGTTTTTT.

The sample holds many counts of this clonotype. The CDR3, as DNA: TGCAGCGCCTTGATAGCGGGGGGAAGCACCGGGGAGCTGTTTTTT. Its protein product is CSALIAGGSTGELFF. This rearrangement joins TRBV29-1 to TRBJ2-2, with 10 bases matching TRBD2. CDR1 SQVTM and CDR2 ANQGSEA come from the germline V gene. The length of the CDR3 is 15 residues. V was pared by 7 bases and J by 4 bases, with 9 bases of the junction left unmatched.

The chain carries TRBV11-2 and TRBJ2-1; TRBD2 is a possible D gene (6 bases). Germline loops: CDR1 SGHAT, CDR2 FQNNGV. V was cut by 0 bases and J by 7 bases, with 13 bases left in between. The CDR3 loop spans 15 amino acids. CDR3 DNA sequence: TGTGCCAGCAGCTTAGAGGCCGGGGGAGTGAATGAGCAGTTCTTC. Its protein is CASSLEAGGVNEQFF.

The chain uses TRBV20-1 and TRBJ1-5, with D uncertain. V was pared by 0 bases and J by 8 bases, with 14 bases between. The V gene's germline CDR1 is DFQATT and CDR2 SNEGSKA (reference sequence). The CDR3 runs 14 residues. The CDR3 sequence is CSARDPVTEKPQHF. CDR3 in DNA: TGCAGTGCTAGAGATCCCGTGACGGAAAAGCCCCAGCATTTT.

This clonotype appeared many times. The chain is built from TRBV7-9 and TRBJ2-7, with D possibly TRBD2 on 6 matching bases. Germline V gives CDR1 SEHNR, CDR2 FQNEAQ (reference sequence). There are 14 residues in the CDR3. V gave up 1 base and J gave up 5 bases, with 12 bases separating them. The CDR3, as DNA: TGTGCCAGCAGCTTAGGCGGGGACTTACACGAGCAGTACTTC. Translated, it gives CASSLGGDLHEQYF.

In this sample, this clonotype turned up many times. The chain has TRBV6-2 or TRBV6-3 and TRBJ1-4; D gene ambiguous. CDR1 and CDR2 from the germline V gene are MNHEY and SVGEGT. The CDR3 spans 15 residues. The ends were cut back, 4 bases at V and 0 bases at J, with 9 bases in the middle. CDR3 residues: CASSWNGATNEKLFF. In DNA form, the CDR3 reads TGTGCCAGCAGTTGGAACGGAGCAACTAATGAAAAACTGTTTTTT.

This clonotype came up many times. The DNA of the CDR3 is TGCAGTGCTAGGAAGGGAGGGATGAACACTGAAGCTTTCTTT. Its translation is CSARKGGMNTEAFF. The rearrangement joins TRBV20-1 to TRBJ1-1; D is unresolved. The CDR3 contains 14 residues. CDR1 and CDR2 (germline): DFQATT, SNEGSKA (reference sequence). V lost 3 bases, J lost 0 bases, and 11 bases lay in between.

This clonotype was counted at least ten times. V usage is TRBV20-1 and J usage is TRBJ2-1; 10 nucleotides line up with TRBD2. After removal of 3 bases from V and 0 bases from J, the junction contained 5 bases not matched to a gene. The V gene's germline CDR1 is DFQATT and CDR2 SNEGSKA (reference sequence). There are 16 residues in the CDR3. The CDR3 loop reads CSASGASGGSYNEQFF. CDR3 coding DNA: TGCAGTGCTAGTGGCGCTAGCGGGGGCTCCTACAATGAGCAGTTCTTC.

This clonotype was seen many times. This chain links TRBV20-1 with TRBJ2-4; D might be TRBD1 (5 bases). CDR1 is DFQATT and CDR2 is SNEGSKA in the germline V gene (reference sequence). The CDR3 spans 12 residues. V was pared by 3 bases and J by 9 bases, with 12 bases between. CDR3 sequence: CSARLQAAIQYF. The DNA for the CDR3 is TGCAGTGCTAGGCTACAGGCGGCCATTCAGTACTTC.

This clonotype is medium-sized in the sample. The chain's CDR3 is CASSLWLSSYNEQFF. CDR3 bases: TGTGCCAGCAGCTTGTGGCTGAGCTCCTACAATGAGCAGTTCTTC. The V call is TRBV7-9, the J call TRBJ2-1; D is unresolved. With 3 bases removed from V and 0 bases from J, the gap between germline ends came to 9 bases. The CDR3 has 15 amino acids. CDR1 is SEHNR, CDR2 FQNEAQ, per germline (reference sequence).

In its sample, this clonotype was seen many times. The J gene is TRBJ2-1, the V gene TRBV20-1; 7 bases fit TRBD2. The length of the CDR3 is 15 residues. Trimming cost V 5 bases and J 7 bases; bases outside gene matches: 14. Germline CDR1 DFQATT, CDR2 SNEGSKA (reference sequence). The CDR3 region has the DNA TGCAGTGCTCACAGCCCACCCGGGCGGGGGAATGAGCAGTTCTTC. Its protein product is CSAHSPPGRGNEQFF.

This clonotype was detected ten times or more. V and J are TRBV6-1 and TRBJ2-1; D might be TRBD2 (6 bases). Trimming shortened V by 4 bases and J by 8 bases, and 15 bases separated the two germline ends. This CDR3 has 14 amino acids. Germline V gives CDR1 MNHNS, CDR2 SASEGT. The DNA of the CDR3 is TGTGCCAGCAGTGTTTCAGGACGCGGGGATGAGCAGTTCTTC. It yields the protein CASSVSGRGDEQFF.